The present TCR beta chain was sequenced within a study of early T cells in non-severe SARS-CoV-2 infection. On the study more broadly: The sequenced material was bulk RNA from unsorted whole blood, and its chains were unpaired. Broader study findings: Matching against VDJdb likely underestimated virus-specific expansions, favoring anti-spike CD8.

In this sample, this clonotype turned up many times. No antigen is known for it. Individual cDNA molecules received unique molecular identifiers. Via MiXCR, TCRdb re-called the 5' RACE reads, giving one row per CDR3 protein. The sample has tens of thousands of distinct CDR3 sequences, approximately 14% seen once; the top ten hold 5% to 7%. Trimming took off 1 base at V and 1 base at J, with 7 bases between the two ends. The CDR3 runs 14 residues. Germline CDR1 and CDR2: SGHAT and FQNNGV. The clonotype comes from an adult who was a healthcare worker with PCR-confirmed SARS-CoV-2 infection or an uninfected control (not recorded which). The sample comprised whole blood. This chain connects TRBV11-2 to TRBJ1-1; no clear D gene. In DNA form, the CDR3 reads TGTGCCAGCAGCTTAGTAGCCAGGAACACTGAAGCTTTCTTT. The encoded protein is CASSLVARNTEAFF.